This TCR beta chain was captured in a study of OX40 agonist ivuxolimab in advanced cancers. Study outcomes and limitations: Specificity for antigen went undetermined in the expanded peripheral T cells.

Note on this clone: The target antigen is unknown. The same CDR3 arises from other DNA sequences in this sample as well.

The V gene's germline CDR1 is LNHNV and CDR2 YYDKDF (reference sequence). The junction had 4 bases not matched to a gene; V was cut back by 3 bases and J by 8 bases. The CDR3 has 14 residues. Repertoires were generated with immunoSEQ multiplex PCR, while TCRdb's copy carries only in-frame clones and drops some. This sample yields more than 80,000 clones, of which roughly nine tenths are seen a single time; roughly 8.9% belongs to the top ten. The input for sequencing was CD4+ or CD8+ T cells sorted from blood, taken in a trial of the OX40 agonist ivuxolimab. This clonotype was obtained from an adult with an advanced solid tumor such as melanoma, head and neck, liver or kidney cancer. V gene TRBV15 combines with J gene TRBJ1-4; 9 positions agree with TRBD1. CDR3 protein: CATSRDRGREKLFF. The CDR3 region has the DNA TGTGCCACCAGCAGGGACAGGGGTCGAGAAAAACTGTTTTTT.